This note documents a single TCR beta chain sequence. These data come from a study of CD8 T cells in Susac syndrome. Germline lookup yields CDR1 SGDLS and CDR2 YYNGEE. The CDR3 is 18 residues long. Trimming stripped 5 bases from V and 0 bases from J, with 18 bases between. Random hexamers were used to reverse transcribe roughly 0.45 to 1 ug of RNA. TCRdb reanalysed the immunoSEQ multiplex PCR reads using MiXCR and keeps one entry per CDR3 protein. The table lists approximately 190,000 distinct CDR3 sequences, more than 85% of them singletons, with around 0.16% in the top ten. This receptor was identified in a human donor with Susac syndrome. The V and J genes are TRBV9 and TRBJ2-6; D is uncertain. The sample was CD8+ T cells from PBMCs. CDR3: CASSNRMSADSGANVLTF. DNA of the CDR3: TGTGCCAGCAGTAATAGGATGTCCGCGGACTCTGGGGCCAACGTCCTGACTTTC.